The entry below describes one T cell receptor (beta chain). This clone was detected a few times. Its cognate antigen has yet to be identified. Nothing much larger sits one base from this clone, and base qualities are not available. At one collaborating source in Seattle, patients were enrolled during active infection and were followed longitudinally through the course of disease. Collaborating institutions collected whole blood in K2EDTA tubes following their own protocols. Collaborator samples were shipped for TCRbeta analysis as frozen whole blood, isolated PBMCs, or DNA extracted from either sample type. This entry comes from a study of blood T cell repertoires in COVID-19 (dated by TCRdb to between 2020 and 2021). Broadly, across the study: The collaborator samples originated in the United States, Italy and Spain and spanned the acute and convalescent phases of COVID-19. The material from the prospective study consisted of cDNA or gDNA derived from T cells, B-cell-depleted T cells, or PBMCs. Subjects who had been exposed to COVID-19, were actively infected with it, or had recovered from it provided the deeply sampled blood TCRbeta repertoires that made up the dataset. A freely available public database, intended as a resource for researchers studying the immune response to SARS-CoV-2, is where the repertoires were released. The samples were drawn from two sources: the first 160 participants of the ongoing ImmuneRACE study, and 1,000 to 1,500 subjects contributed by 6 global collaborators. A de-identified subject ID, COVID-19 status, age in years and sex were almost always included in the sample metadata. Where available, HLA class I and class II types were obtained from metadata supplied by the sample provider rather than from assay-based typing. General study outcomes and caveats: How much clinical and demographic metadata was included differed by source and by participant, and the metadata was provided uncurated.

The CDR3 holds 13 amino acids from the cysteine to the phenylalanine. The entry retains the CDR3 DNA only, 39 bases that are in frame from base 1. Clipping removes 5 bases from V and 6 bases from J, with 2 as the unmatched junction base count. Based on the germline V gene, the CDR1 and CDR2 sequences are SGHTA and FQGTGA. TCRbeta CDR3 regions were amplified from genomic DNA by means of the immunoSEQ Assay, a bias-controlled multiplex PCR. Concerning the study's data processing: The number of nucleated cells in each sample was estimated by amplification of reference gene primers within the assay. Sequence reads were collapsed and filtered to measure the absolute abundance of every unique TCRbeta CDR3 rearrangement. Productive Simpson clonality was computed per sample as the square root of Simpson's diversity index over productive rearrangements. The source is immuneACCESS, and TCRdb retained only in-frame sequences with V and J called. Part of the clones is not carried over; for the studies checked, unresolved V genes explain less than half of this, and the remainder is unexplained. The D gene and trimming were derived from the DNA, and the V and J assignments and clone size from that table. A total of about 160,000 clones appear in this sample, around 83% of them only once. Of the sample, about 5.6% is held by the ten largest clones.

The sequenced sample was peripheral blood. This TCR came from a woman between 45 and 65 years old with COVID-19, enrolled during active disease. The chain uses TRBV7-3 and TRBJ2-2; the junction holds 8 bases that match TRBD1. The CDR3 has the sequence CASSGQGPGELFF. The nucleotide sequence reads TGTGCCAGCAGCGGACAGGGTCCCGGGGAGCTGTTTTTT.